This TCR beta chain was identified during a study of OX40 agonist ivuxolimab in advanced cancers. Concerning this clone itself: At one boundary the junction diverges from the germline segment, which might be a read error.

CDR3 length equals 14 residues. Germline-derived CDR1 and CDR2 are SSHAT and FNYEAQ (reference sequence). TCRdb keeps only in-frame clones here, not all; method: immunoSEQ multiplex PCR. Here the sample spans over 40,000 clones, about 85% being singletons. This TCR came from an adult with an advanced solid tumor such as melanoma, head and neck, liver or kidney cancer. The rearrangement uses TRBV7-7 and TRBJ1-1; D gene uncertain. This specimen consisted of CD4+ or CD8+ T cells sorted from blood, obtained in a trial of the OX40 agonist ivuxolimab. The CDR3 DNA reads TGTGCTAGCAGCTTAGTACGTAGCAACACTGAAGCTTTCTTT. Encoded protein: CASSLVRSNTEAFF. Based on the CDR3 plus reference TRBV7-7 and TRBJ1-1, the full variable domain is GAGVSQSPRYKVTKRGQDVTLRCDPISSHATLYWYQQALGQGPEFLTYFNYEAQPDKSGLPSDRFSAERPEGSISTLTIQRTEQRDSAMYRCASSLVRSNTEAFFGQGTRLTVV.